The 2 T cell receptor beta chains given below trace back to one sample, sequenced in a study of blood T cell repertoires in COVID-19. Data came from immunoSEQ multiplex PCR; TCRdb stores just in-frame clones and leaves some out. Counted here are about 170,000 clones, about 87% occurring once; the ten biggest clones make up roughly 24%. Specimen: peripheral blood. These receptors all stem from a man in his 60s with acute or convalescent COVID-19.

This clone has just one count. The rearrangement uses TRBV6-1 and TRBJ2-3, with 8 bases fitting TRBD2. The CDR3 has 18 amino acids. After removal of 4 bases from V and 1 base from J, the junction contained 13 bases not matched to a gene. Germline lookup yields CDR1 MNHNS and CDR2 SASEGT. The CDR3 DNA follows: TGTGCCAGCAGTGGGCCGGGTAGCGGGGTCCCTGGCACAGATACGCAGTATTTT. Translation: CASSGPGSGVPGTDTQYF.

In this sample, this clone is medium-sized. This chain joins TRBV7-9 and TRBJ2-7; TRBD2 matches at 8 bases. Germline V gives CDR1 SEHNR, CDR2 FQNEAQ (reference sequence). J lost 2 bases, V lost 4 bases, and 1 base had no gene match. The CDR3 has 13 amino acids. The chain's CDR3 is CASSYSGTYEQYF. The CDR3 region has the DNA TGTGCCAGCAGCTATAGCGGGACCTACGAGCAGTACTTC.